The T cell receptor (beta chain) under discussion was sequenced for a study of T cells in Graves' hyperthyroidism and ophthalmopathy. This clonotype was found many times. What it binds is unknown. Regions amplified from RNA transcripts were the TCR beta CDR3 regions. HTBI primers were the set used in a first-round RT-PCR of the TCR CDR3. TCRdb used MiXCR to reprocess the multiplex PCR reads, holding one entry per CDR3 protein. The sample contains hundreds of thousands of distinct CDR3 sequences, around 13% of which appear only once. Clinical Activity Scores of at least 3, NOSPECS grades of at least 4 and durations under 3 months characterized ophthalmopathy patients. Based on clinical symptoms, serum thyroxine and TRAb, thyroid ultrasound and orbital computed tomography, diagnoses were reached. Study-wide findings and caveats: Researchers found most expanded thyroid clonotypes above 0.001 in blood as well. Ophthalmopathy was model-predicted a median about 6 months pre-onset.

V was cut by 6 bases and J by 1 base, with 9 bases left in between. The CDR3 loop spans 13 amino acids. The genes are TRBV12-3 or TRBV12-4 and TRBJ1-1, with a tentative D call TRBD1 (6 bases). The specimen sequenced was blood. The sequence came from a woman aged 45-65 years with Graves' ophthalmopathy. The CDR3 loop is CASRPQGNTEAFF. The CDR3 DNA reads as TGTGCCAGCAGACCACAGGGGAACACTGAAGCTTTCTTT.